This TCR beta chain was sequenced during a study of blood T cells in healthy people across ages. Study-level findings and limits: With age, beta diversity per million T cells declined roughly linearly, significantly by 30 to 40. Lack of knowledge of donor CMV status possibly confounded expanded clonotype changes. Both higher diversity and more naive CD4+ cells marked long-lived donors when set against aged donors.

The use of a sample-barcoded 5' primer and a J-beta primer mix characterized a second PCR of 7 to 11 cycles. Carrying 12 random nucleotides, a template-switch adaptor labeled each individual cDNA molecule. TCRdb re-analysed the 5' RACE reads in MiXCR, keeping a single row per CDR3 protein. The repertoire includes some 880,000 distinct CDR3 sequences, under 40% of them detected once, and 13% sits in the top ten. This clonotype turned up a few times. Its antigen is still unknown. This CDR3 is built from 14 residues. Germline-derived CDR1 and CDR2 are DFQATT and SNEGSKA (reference sequence). The source material was blood. The TCR originated in a man younger than 35 in good health. The chain joins TRBV20-1 to TRBJ2-4; 10 bases match TRBD1. TRBJ2-7 matches the DNA end more closely, so the J call is doubtful. In DNA, the CDR3 is TGCAGTGCTAGAGCCCGGGACAGGGGCTACGAGCAGTACTTC. Its protein is CSARARDRGYEQYF.